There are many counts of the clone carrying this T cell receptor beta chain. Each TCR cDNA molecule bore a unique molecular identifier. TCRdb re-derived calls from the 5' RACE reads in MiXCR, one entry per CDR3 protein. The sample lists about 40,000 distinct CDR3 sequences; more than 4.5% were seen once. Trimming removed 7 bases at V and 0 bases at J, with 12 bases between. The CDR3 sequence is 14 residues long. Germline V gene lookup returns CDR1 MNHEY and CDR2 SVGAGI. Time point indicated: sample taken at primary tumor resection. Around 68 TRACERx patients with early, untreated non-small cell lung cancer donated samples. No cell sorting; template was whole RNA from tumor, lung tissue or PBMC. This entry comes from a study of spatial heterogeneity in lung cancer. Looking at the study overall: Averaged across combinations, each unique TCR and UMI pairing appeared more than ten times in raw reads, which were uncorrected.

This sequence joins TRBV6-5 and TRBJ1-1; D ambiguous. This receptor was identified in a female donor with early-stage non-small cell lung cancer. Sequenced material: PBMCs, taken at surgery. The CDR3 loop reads CASTGRIMNTEAFF. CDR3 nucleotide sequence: TGTGCCAGCACCGGACGGATCATGAACACTGAAGCTTTCTTT.